This T cell receptor (beta chain) was retrieved from a study of shared clonotypes between healthy human individuals. Notes on the study in general: With a few donors compared, 5% to 5.5% of naive CD4 clonotypes were shared. Despite large depth, rarefaction showed incomplete sorted-subset sequencing.

With regard to this clone: What it recognizes is unknown.

Each subset's genomic DNA was split evenly across several immunoSEQ plates. Profiling relied on immunoSEQ multiplex PCR, and the TCRdb table lists in-frame clones only, not all of them. The profile shows some 1.5 million clones, 95% to 97% of them singletons. Trimming removed 2 bases from V and 0 bases from J, with 17 bases in between. The CDR3 sequence is 16 residues long. Germline V CDR1 and CDR2: GTSNPN, SVGIG (reference sequence). The gene calls are TRBV30 and TRBJ2-7, with D perhaps assigned TRBD1 or TRBD2 (5 bases each). The receptor was derived from a man aged 25 to 40 in good health. Sequenced: naive CD4+ T cells sorted from blood. As for subset: CD45RA+ positively selected. CDR3 loop: CAWSRLGTVSSYEQYF. CDR3 bases: TGTGCCTGGAGTCGCCTCGGGACGGTCAGCTCCTACGAGCAGTACTTC.